Reported below is one T cell receptor (beta chain). Its antigen is currently unknown. This may stem from a read error, because a much larger clone lies one nucleotide away. The template was RNA from unsorted bulk tissue. Three rounds of nested PCR, following a modified ARM-PCR protocol, produced the TCRbeta library. TCRdb re-derived calls from the multiplex PCR reads in MiXCR, one entry per CDR3 protein. This table holds about 200,000 distinct CDR3 sequences, 70% to 75% found once. This sample is drawn from a study of tumor and adjacent non-tumor tissue in lung cancer. Study-level information: Patients comprised about a dozen adenocarcinoma, a couple of squamous cell carcinoma and 1 small cell lung cancer. On average, productive TCRbeta reads reached a few million per sample.

J was trimmed by 8 bases and V by 3 bases; bases with no gene match: 8. This CDR3 has 14 amino acids. Per germline, CDR1 DFQATT and CDR2 SNEGSKA (reference sequence). Study results and caveats: TCR diversity was significantly greater in tumor than normal lung tissue. Tumor repertoires had a smaller top 100 clone share than normal lung.

V usage is TRBV20-1 and J usage is TRBJ2-1; 9 bases align to TRBD2. Sequencing was performed on lung tumor tissue. This clonotype originated in a man in his 60s with non-small cell lung cancer. The CDR3 spells CSASDSGGVDEQFF. The CDR3 DNA is TGCAGTGCTAGTGATAGCGGGGGTGTCGATGAGCAGTTCTTC.